Sequencing of this T cell receptor (beta chain) was carried out in a study of T cell repertoires in cytomegalovirus infection. Study details: From public TCR beta signatures came an indication of both CMV infection and matching HLA type. General study results and limits: HLA-C-restricted, CMV-specific TCR beta clonotypes were dominant ex vivo. Based on cumulative public TCR beta family frequency, carriers of CMV plus the relevant HLA were identified.

Germline V lookup: CDR1 SGHKS, CDR2 YYEKEE (reference sequence). Trimming took off 2 bases at V and 1 base at J, with 12 bases between the two ends. CDR3 length: 15 amino acids. Each CDR3 protein gets one entry after TCRdb re-called the reads with MiXCR. The sample has around 330,000 distinct CDR3 sequences, about a sixth seen once; the top ten hold 12%. In this sample, this clonotype turned up a few times. What it binds is unknown. This clonotype originated in a human donor in good health (CMV status not recorded). Some clones in this sample may be carry-over from other donors' samples. The sample was PBMCs. The chain recombines TRBV5-5 with TRBJ2-5, with D possibly being TRBD1 (7 bases). The CDR3 protein is CASSFGGQTQETQYF. The DNA of the CDR3 is TGTGCCAGCAGCTTCGGGGGACAGACCCAAGAGACCCAGTACTTC.